These 5 T cell receptor beta chains were all obtained from the same sample, sequenced in a study of CD8+CD57+ T cells in acquired aplastic anemia. Genomic DNA acted as the template from which TCR beta VDJ combination and CDR3 sequence profiling were carried out. TCRdb redid the calling of the reads with MiXCR, one entry per CDR3 protein. Of 65,000 to 85,000 distinct CDR3 sequences in the sample, roughly half are singletons; the top ten hold about 8.3%. The sample consisted of sorted CD4+, CD8+, or CD8+CD57+ T cells (not recorded which) from PBMCs. These receptors were collected from a human donor in good health, serving as a control.

Note on this clonotype: Because the CDR3's place on the DNA is in doubt, the DNA is left out and the CDR3 is given as listed by TCRdb. J is TRBJ1-6 and V is TRBV11-1; the table calls TRBD1, which could not be checked here. Germline V gene sequence: CDR1 SGHAT, CDR2 FQDESV (reference sequence). The CDR3 has 19 residues if both end residues are counted. The CDR3 loop is CASSFLWSRTHAYNSPYHF.

This rearrangement joins TRBV19 to TRBJ2-7; the match to TRBD1 covers 9 bases. The V gene's germline CDR1 is LNHDA and CDR2 SQIVND (reference sequence). The CDR3 spans 13 residues. The V gene end was trimmed by 7 bases and the J gene end by 4 bases; junction bases not matched to a gene: 5. CDR3 sequence: CASMGQGTYEQYF. In DNA form, the CDR3 reads TGTGCCAGTATGGGACAGGGAACGTACGAGCAGTACTTC.

The chain joins TRBV25-1 to TRBJ1-2, with 11 nucleotides matching TRBD1. V was pared by 1 base and J by 7 bases, with 5 bases of the junction left unmatched. CDR1 MGHDK and CDR2 SYGVNS come from the germline V gene. The CDR3 totals 15 residues. Here the CDR3 DNA reads TGTGCCAGCAGTGAATTCGGACAGGGGGCCGGTGGCTACACCTTC. It encodes CASSEFGQGAGGYTF.

This clonotype was counted between two and nine times. The chain recombines TRBV29-1 with TRBJ1-2; D remains unclear. Deletions cut 6 bases from V and 4 bases from J, with 15 bases between. Germline CDR1 and CDR2: SQVTM and ANQGSEA. The CDR3 contains 13 residues. CDR3 sequence: CSVLLGEIYGYTF. The CDR3, as DNA: TGCAGCGTGCTACTTGGGGAAATCTATGGCTACACCTTC.

This clonotype is judged medium-sized. The CDR3 region is CASSQEDGTGDGYTF. The CDR3 nucleotides read TGTGCCAGCAGCCAAGAAGACGGGACAGGGGATGGCTACACCTTC. The chain combines TRBV4-2 with TRBJ1-2, with 10 positions matching TRBD1. Germline assignment: CDR1 LGHNA and CDR2 YNFKEQ. This CDR3 is built from 15 residues. The V and J ends lost 0 bases and 6 bases, in that order; junction bases with no gene match: 4.